Listed below are T cell receptor beta chains from one sample, sequenced in a study of breast tumors, draining lymph nodes, adjacent tissues. In TCRdb, the multiplex PCR reads were re-called with MiXCR into one record per CDR3 protein. Of 85,000 to 120,000 distinct CDR3 sequences in the sample, about 29% were seen once. The specimen was axillary lymph node tissue. The origin of the receptors is a female donor with breast cancer. Some clones in this sample may be carry-over from other donors' samples. Both conserved end residues are part of each CDR3. D genes are given only for firm matches. Where a row states a size, it is once, few, many or the class of an expanded clone; other rows omit it.

len: 16
j_gene: TRBJ2-5
d_gene: TRBD2
v_gene: TRBV2
abundance: -
CDR3aa: CASSWTSGRAQETQYF
CDR3nt: TGTGCCAGCAGTTGGACTAGCGGGAGGGCTCAAGAGACCCAGTACTTC

len: 17
j_gene: TRBJ1-4
d_gene: TRBD1
v_gene: TRBV20-1
abundance: -
CDR3aa: CSARDRTGGAYNEKLFF
CDR3nt: TGCAGTGCTAGAGATCGTACAGGGGGCGCCTATAATGAAAAACTGTTTTTT

len: 15
j_gene: TRBJ2-2
d_gene: -
v_gene: TRBV28
abundance: many
CDR3aa: CASSFLDPGTGELFF
CDR3nt: TGTGCCAGCAGTTTCCTGGATCCAGGCACCGGGGAGCTGTTTTTT

len: 15
j_gene: TRBJ2-3
d_gene: TRBD2
v_gene: TRBV6-1
abundance: many
CDR3aa: CASSGAAGGTDTQYF
CDR3nt: TGTGCCAGCAGTGGCGCGGCGGGGGGTACAGATACGCAGTATTTT

len: 14
j_gene: TRBJ1-5
d_gene: -
v_gene: TRBV6-2/TRBV6-3
abundance: few
CDR3aa: CASSHSKRNQPQHF
CDR3nt: TGTGCCAGCAGTCACTCGAAGAGAAATCAGCCCCAGCATTTT

len: 17
j_gene: TRBJ2-1
d_gene: TRBD1
v_gene: TRBV5-1
abundance: -
CDR3aa: CASSLGQGAQPFYEQFF
CDR3nt: TGCGCCAGCAGCTTGGGACAGGGGGCCCAGCCTTTCTATGAGCAGTTCTTC

len: 15
j_gene: TRBJ1-3
d_gene: TRBD1
v_gene: TRBV7-9
abundance: many
CDR3aa: CASSLLTGTGNTIYF
CDR3nt: TGTGCCAGCAGCTTATTGACAGGGACTGGAAACACCATATATTTT

len: 16
j_gene: TRBJ2-5
d_gene: -
v_gene: TRBV7-6
abundance: many
CDR3aa: CASSSGTDPYQETQYF
CDR3nt: TGTGCCAGCAGCAGCGGGACAGATCCGTACCAAGAGACCCAGTACTTC

len: 14
j_gene: TRBJ2-3
d_gene: -
v_gene: TRBV2
abundance: many
CDR3aa: CASSVLTSTDTQYF
CDR3nt: TGTGCCAGCAGTGTCCTCACTAGCACAGATACGCAGTATTTT

len: 18
j_gene: TRBJ2-5
d_gene: TRBD2
v_gene: TRBV7-2
abundance: many
CDR3aa: CASSLGLLAGGAQETQYF
CDR3nt: TGTGCCAGCAGCTTAGGGCTACTAGCGGGGGGGGCCCAAGAGACCCAGTACTTC

len: 17
j_gene: TRBJ2-3
d_gene: TRBD1
v_gene: TRBV5-1
abundance: many
CDR3aa: CAGSIGQALTRTDTQYF
CDR3nt: TGCGCCGGCAGCATCGGACAGGCTCTAACCCGCACAGATACGCAGTATTTT

len: 15
j_gene: TRBJ2-7
d_gene: TRBD2
v_gene: TRBV2
abundance: many
CDR3aa: CASMGGGLGRYEQYF
CDR3nt: TGTGCCAGCATGGGGGGGGGTTTAGGCCGCTACGAGCAGTACTTC

len: 16
j_gene: TRBJ2-3
d_gene: TRBD2
v_gene: TRBV11-3
abundance: many
CDR3aa: CASSLESGGPPDTQYF
CDR3nt: TGTGCCAGCAGCTTAGAGTCGGGAGGGCCCCCAGATACGCAGTATTTT

len: 17
j_gene: TRBJ2-3
d_gene: TRBD1
v_gene: TRBV4-3
abundance: many
CDR3aa: CASSQDPDRGIWDTQYF
CDR3nt: TGCGCCAGCAGCCAAGACCCCGACAGGGGGATTTGGGATACGCAGTATTTT

len: 15
j_gene: TRBJ2-7
d_gene: -
v_gene: TRBV7-6
abundance: many
CDR3aa: CASSASGLSDYEQYF
CDR3nt: TGTGCCAGCAGCGCCTCGGGACTTTCAGATTACGAGCAGTACTTC

len: 14
j_gene: TRBJ2-3
d_gene: -
v_gene: TRBV9
abundance: many
CDR3aa: CASSVDVRTDTQYF
CDR3nt: TGTGCCAGCAGCGTAGACGTGCGCACAGATACGCAGTATTTT

len: 16
j_gene: TRBJ2-3
d_gene: -
v_gene: TRBV6-6
abundance: many
CDR3aa: CASSPPTHASTDTQYF
CDR3nt: TGTGCCAGCAGTCCCCCGACCCACGCTAGCACAGATACGCAGTATTTT

len: 15
j_gene: TRBJ2-3
d_gene: -
v_gene: TRBV9
abundance: once
CDR3aa: CASSGRRPGTDTQYF
CDR3nt: TGTGCCAGCAGCGGAAGACGACCGGGCACAGATACGCAGTATTTT

len: 12
j_gene: TRBJ2-7
d_gene: -
v_gene: TRBV20-1
abundance: many
CDR3aa: CSAGRAAREQYF
CDR3nt: TGCAGTGCTGGTCGAGCGGCCCGGGAGCAGTACTTC

len: 10
j_gene: TRBJ2-5
d_gene: -
v_gene: TRBV18
abundance: many
CDR3aa: CASSDETQYF
CDR3nt: TGTGCCAGCTCAGACGAGACCCAGTACTTC

len: 15
j_gene: TRBJ1-6
d_gene: -
v_gene: TRBV20-1
abundance: many
CDR3aa: CSARDWTLLHSPLHF
CDR3nt: TGCAGTGCTAGAGATTGGACCCTACTGCATTCACCCCTCCACTTT

len: 15
j_gene: TRBJ2-7
d_gene: TRBD1
v_gene: TRBV7-9
abundance: many
CDR3aa: CASSLGQGAVYEQYF
CDR3nt: TGTGCCAGCAGCTTAGGACAGGGGGCGGTCTACGAGCAGTACTTC

len: 13
j_gene: TRBJ2-2
d_gene: -
v_gene: TRBV19
abundance: many
CDR3aa: CASRWVYTGELFF
CDR3nt: TGTGCCAGTAGATGGGTCTACACCGGGGAGCTGTTTTTT

len: 16
j_gene: TRBJ1-6
d_gene: -
v_gene: TRBV2
abundance: -
CDR3aa: CASSEALPHGDSPLHF
CDR3nt: TGTGCCAGCAGTGAAGCGCTCCCTCACGGGGATTCACCCCTCCACTTT